This T cell receptor beta chain was profiled in a study of blood T cell repertoires in COVID-19. Authors' data handling: Researchers report that nucleated cell counts were estimated from reference gene primer amplification. This table comes from immunoSEQ multiplex PCR, and its TCRdb copy is limited to in-frame clones, with some not included. V and J calls and clone size follow that table, whereas D and trimming were derived from the DNA. The repertoire holds 250,000 to 300,000 clones, with about 83% as singletons. The CDR3 runs 16 residues. V lost 1 base and J 4 bases, leaving 17 bases between the germline ends. Germline assignment: CDR1 SGDLS and CDR2 YYNGEE.

The TCR comes from a man at least 80 years old with acute or convalescent COVID-19. The material sequenced was peripheral blood. The chain employs TRBV9 and TRBJ1-1; tentatively, D is TRBD1 (5 bases). The CDR3 here is CASSVTVGLVGTEAFF. CDR3 bases: TGTGCCAGCAGCGTAACCGTGGGGCTGGTCGGCACTGAAGCTTTCTTT.